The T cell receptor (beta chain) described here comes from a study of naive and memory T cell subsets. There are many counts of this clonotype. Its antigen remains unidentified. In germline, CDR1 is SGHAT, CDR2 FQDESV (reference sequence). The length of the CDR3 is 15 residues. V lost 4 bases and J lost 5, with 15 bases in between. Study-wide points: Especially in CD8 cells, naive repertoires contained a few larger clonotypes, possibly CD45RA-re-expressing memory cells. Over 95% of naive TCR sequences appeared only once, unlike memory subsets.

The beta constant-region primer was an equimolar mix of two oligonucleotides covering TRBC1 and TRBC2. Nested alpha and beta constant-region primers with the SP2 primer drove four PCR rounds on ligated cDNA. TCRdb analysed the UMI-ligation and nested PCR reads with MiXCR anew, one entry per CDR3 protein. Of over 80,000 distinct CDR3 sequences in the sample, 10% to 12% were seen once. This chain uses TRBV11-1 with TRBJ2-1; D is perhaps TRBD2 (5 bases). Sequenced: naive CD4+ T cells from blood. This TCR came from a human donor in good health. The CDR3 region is CASSSRRTVDNEQFF. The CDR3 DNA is TGTGCCAGCAGCTCCCGAAGGACTGTCGACAATGAGCAGTTCTTC.